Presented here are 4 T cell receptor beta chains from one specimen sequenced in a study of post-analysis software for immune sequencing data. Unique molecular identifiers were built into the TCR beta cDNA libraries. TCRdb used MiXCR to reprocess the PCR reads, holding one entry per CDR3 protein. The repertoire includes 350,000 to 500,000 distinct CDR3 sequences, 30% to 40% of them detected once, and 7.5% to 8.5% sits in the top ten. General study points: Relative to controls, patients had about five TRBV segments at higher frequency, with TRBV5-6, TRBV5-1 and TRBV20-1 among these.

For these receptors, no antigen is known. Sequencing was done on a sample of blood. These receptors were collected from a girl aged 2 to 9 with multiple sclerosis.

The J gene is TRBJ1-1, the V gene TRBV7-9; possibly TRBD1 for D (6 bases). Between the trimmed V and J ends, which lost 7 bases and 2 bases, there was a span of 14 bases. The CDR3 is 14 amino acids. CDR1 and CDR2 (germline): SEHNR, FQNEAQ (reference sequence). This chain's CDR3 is CASNPKTGNTEAFF. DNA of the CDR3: TGTGCCAGCAACCCAAAGACAGGAAACACTGAAGCTTTCTTT.

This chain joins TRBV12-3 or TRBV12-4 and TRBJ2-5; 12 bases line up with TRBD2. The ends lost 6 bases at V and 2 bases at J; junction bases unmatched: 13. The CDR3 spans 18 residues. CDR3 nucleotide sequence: TGTGCCAGCAGCCCTAGACTAGCGGGGGAACCGTTACAAGAGACCCAGTACTTC. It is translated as CASSPRLAGEPLQETQYF.

CDR3 nucleotide sequence: TGTGCCATCAGTTGGGACAGAAATCAGCCCCAGCATTTT. This encodes CAISWDRNQPQHF. The chain has TRBV10-3 and TRBJ1-5; TRBD1 matches at 7 bases. This CDR3 comprises 13 residues. With 5 bases clipped from V and 4 bases from J, the junction kept 2 bases outside the gene matches. CDR1 is ENHRY and CDR2 is SYGVKD in the germline V gene.

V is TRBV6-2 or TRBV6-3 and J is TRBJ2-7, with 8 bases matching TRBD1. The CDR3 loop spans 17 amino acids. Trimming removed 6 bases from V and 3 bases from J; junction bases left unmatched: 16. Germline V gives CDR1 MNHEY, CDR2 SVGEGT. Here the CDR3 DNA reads TGTGCCAGCAGCCCTAGACCGGACAGGGCATTACGCTACGAGCAGTACTTC. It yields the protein CASSPRPDRALRYEQYF.